A single sample gave rise to the 21 T cell receptor beta chains below, sequenced in a study of blood T cell repertoires in COVID-19. The protocol was immunoSEQ multiplex PCR, while the TCRdb copy is restricted to in-frame clones and leaves out a portion. The sample has 12,000 or so clones; roughly nine tenths are singletons. Sequencing was carried out using peripheral blood. These receptors were obtained from a man aged 65-85 years with active COVID-19.

The rearrangement uses TRBV5-4 and TRBJ1-6; 10 bases are a match to TRBD1. The trim removed 7 bases at V and 4 bases at J, leaving 5 bases unmatched. Germline V CDR1 and CDR2: SGHNT, YYREEE (reference sequence). This CDR3 comprises 15 residues. CDR3 nucleotide sequence: TGTGCCAGCTGGGACAGGGGTACGTATAATTCACCCCTCCACTTT. Translation gives CASWDRGTYNSPLHF.

This chain uses TRBV11-3 with TRBJ2-4; D is perhaps TRBD2 (6 bases). V was shortened by 5 bases and J by 8 bases, with 13 bases between the two germline ends. This CDR3 comprises 13 residues. Germline CDR1 is SGHNT and CDR2 is YENEEA. CDR3 residues: CASSDGGGYIQYF. The CDR3 bases are TGTGCCAGCAGCGACGGTGGGGGGTACATTCAGTACTTC. Complete variable domain (other parts from reference TRBV11-3 and TRBJ2-4): EAGVVQSPRYKIIEKKQPVAFWCNPISGHNTLYWYLQNLGQGPELLIRYENEEAVDDSQLPKDRFSAERLKGVDSTLKIQPAELGDSAVYLCASSDGGGYIQYFGAGTRLSVL.

This clone has just a few counts. CDR3 sequence: CASRDRFLNTEAFF. CDR3 coding DNA: TGTGCCAGCAGGGACAGATTTTTGAACACTGAAGCTTTCTTT. V gene TRBV3-1 (or the pseudogene TRBV3-2) combines with J gene TRBJ1-1; D might be TRBD1 (6 bases). There are 14 residues in the CDR3. The ends were cut back, 6 bases at V and 0 bases at J, with 11 bases in the middle. CDR1 is LGHDT and CDR2 is YNNKEL in the germline V gene (reference sequence).

The rearrangement joins TRBV7-6 to TRBJ1-6; D remains unclear. This CDR3 comprises 13 residues. Trimming stripped 1 base from V and 7 bases from J, with 5 bases between. Germline V CDR1 and CDR2: SGHVS, FNYEAQ. The CDR3 coding sequence is TGTGCCAGCAGCTTAGGAGAGAATTCACCCCTCCACTTT. This gives the protein CASSLGENSPLHF.

This chain links TRBV7-9 with TRBJ2-5; the D gene is possibly TRBD1 (6 bases). This CDR3 comprises 13 residues. The germline V gene encodes CDR1 SEHNR and CDR2 FQNEAQ (reference sequence). With 3 bases removed from V and 6 bases from J, the gap between germline ends came to 11 bases. The CDR3 nucleotides read TGTGCCAGCAGCTTCCAGCAGGGGCAGACCCAGTACTTC. It codes for CASSFQQGQTQYF.

V is TRBV5-1 and J is TRBJ2-5; 7 nucleotides align to TRBD2. The V and J ends lost 4 bases and 5 bases, in that order; junction bases with no gene match: 11. The CDR3 covers 15 residues. Germline CDR1 and CDR2: SGHRS and YFSETQ. Here the CDR3 DNA reads TGCGCCAGCAGCCCCCAAGACCCCGGGGGGGAGACCCAGTACTTC. Translating it yields CASSPQDPGGETQYF. The variable domain in full, with the rest retrieved from reference TRBV5-1 and TRBJ2-5, is KAGVTQTPRYLIKTRGQQVTLSCSPISGHRSVSWYQQTPGQGLQFLFEYFSETQRNKGNFPGRFSGRQFSNSRSEMNVSTLELGDSALYLCASSPQDPGGETQYFGPGTRLLVL.

This chain links TRBV18 with TRBJ2-7, with 9 bases matching TRBD2. The ends lost 4 bases at V and 0 bases at J; junction bases unmatched: 4. Germline V gene sequence: CDR1 KGHSH, CDR2 LQKENI. The CDR3 is made up of 15 amino acids. CDR3 DNA sequence: TGTGCCAGCTCACTTAGCGGGAGCTCCTCCTACGAGCAGTACTTC. This gives the protein CASSLSGSSSYEQYF.

The chain employs TRBV3-1 (or the pseudogene TRBV3-2) and TRBJ2-3; D is perhaps TRBD2 (6 bases). There are 17 residues in the CDR3. V lost 0 bases and J lost 2, with 15 bases in between. Germline-derived CDR1 and CDR2 are LGHDT and YNNKEL (reference sequence). As DNA, the CDR3 is TGTGCCAGCAGCCAAGACTCCGGGACGGGACTCACAGATACGCAGTATTTT. Translation: CASSQDSGTGLTDTQYF.

This clone was picked up a small number of times. The gene calls are TRBV11-2 and TRBJ2-7; 7 nucleotides agree with TRBD2. Germline loops: CDR1 SGHAT, CDR2 FQNNGV. V lost 3 bases to trimming and J lost 3 bases; unmatched junction nucleotides: 5. This CDR3 comprises 14 residues. DNA for the CDR3: TGTGCCAGCAGCTTCCGGGGGGAACGCTACGAGCAGTACTTC. Its translation: CASSFRGERYEQYF.

V is TRBV11-2 and J is TRBJ2-7; 7 bases map to TRBD1. The CDR3 covers 15 residues. V dropped 0 bases and J dropped 8; count of bases not matched to a gene: 10. Germline V CDR1 and CDR2: SGHAT, FQNNGV. The chain's CDR3 is CASSLEGQSRAKQYF. The DNA of the CDR3 is TGTGCCAGCAGCTTAGAGGGACAGAGCCGTGCTAAGCAGTACTTC.

The V call is TRBV27, the J call TRBJ2-1; D remains ambiguous. V was cut by 5 bases and J by 7 bases, with 9 bases left in between. CDR3 length: 12 amino acids. Germline loops: CDR1 MNHEY, CDR2 SMNVEV (reference sequence). The CDR3 reads CASSPRRNEQFF. Here the CDR3 DNA reads TGTGCCAGCAGTCCCCGCAGAAATGAGCAGTTCTTC.

This clone was seen more than once but under ten times. The chain uses TRBV29-1 and TRBJ1-4; D remains ambiguous. The germline V gene has CDR1 SQVTM and CDR2 ANQGSEA. Deletions cut 0 bases from V and 13 bases from J, with 12 bases between. CDR3 length: 12 amino acids. The CDR3 DNA sequence: TGCAGCGTTGAAGAGCGGCACAAGGCACTGTTTTTT. Its protein product is CSVEERHKALFF.

The genes are TRBV2 and TRBJ2-1; possibly TRBD2 for D (7 bases). The CDR3 has 12 residues. Germline V lookup: CDR1 SNHLY, CDR2 FYNNEI. The V and J ends lost 9 bases and 6 bases respectively, with 12 bases between them. The CDR3 here is CASAGEGNEQFF. DNA for the CDR3: TGTGCCAGTGCAGGGGAGGGCAATGAGCAGTTCTTC.

The chain is built from TRBV28 and TRBJ1-2; D is unresolved. The V gene lost 1 base and the J gene lost 4 bases, with 7 bases spanning the gap. This CDR3 spans 13 amino acids. Germline V gene data show CDR1 as MDHEN and CDR2 as SYDVKM. CDR3 bases: TGTGCCAGCAGTTTATCAGTTATCTATGGCTACACCTTC. Protein: CASSLSVIYGYTF.

J is TRBJ1-1 and V is TRBV27; TRBD1 matches 10 bases. Germline lookup yields CDR1 MNHEY and CDR2 SMNVEV (reference sequence). This CDR3 is 14 amino acids long. V shed 5 bases and J 5 bases; nucleotides not matched to a gene: 5. CDR3 protein: CASSMTGGYTEAFF. For the CDR3, the DNA is TGTGCCAGCAGTATGACAGGGGGCTATACTGAAGCTTTCTTT.

This sequence joins TRBV29-1 and TRBJ1-2, with D possibly being TRBD1 (5 bases). The CDR3 covers 13 residues. From germline, CDR1 is SQVTM and CDR2 ANQGSEA. V lost 7 bases and J lost 8, with 20 bases in between. CDR3 nucleotides: TGCAGCGCGATTCCGACGTTTGGGGGGGGCTACACCTTC. This gives the protein CSAIPTFGGGYTF.

The V call is TRBV7-6, the J call TRBJ1-3; 9 bases line up with TRBD1. V shed 6 bases and J 4 bases; nucleotides not matched to a gene: 7. The germline V gene encodes CDR1 SGHVS and CDR2 FNYEAQ. This CDR3 contains 15 residues. CDR3 DNA sequence: TGTGCCAGCAGACTCGACAGGGGGGGCGGAAACACCATATATTTT. Amino acids: CASRLDRGGGNTIYF.

V usage is TRBV14 and J usage is TRBJ2-7; 7 positions agree with TRBD1. V was clipped by 1 base and J by 3 bases; unmatched bases: 6. Germline V gives CDR1 SGHDN, CDR2 FVKESK. This CDR3 region has 15 residues. CDR3 amino acids: CASSQAGTADYEQYF. The CDR3 coding sequence is TGTGCCAGCAGCCAAGCAGGGACAGCGGACTACGAGCAGTACTTC.

The CDR3 DNA is TGCGCCAGCAGCCAAGATAACAGGGGGCCGGGTAATGAAAAACTGTTTTTT. Translated, it gives CASSQDNRGPGNEKLFF. The chain uses TRBV4-1 and TRBJ1-4; TRBD1 aligns across 9 bases. The CDR3 has 17 amino acids. CDR1 and CDR2 from the germline V gene are MGHRA and YSYEKL. V lost 0 bases to trimming and J lost 4 bases; unmatched junction nucleotides: 6.

The rearrangement links TRBV19 to TRBJ2-3; 9 bases agree with TRBD2. Trimming took 2 bases from V and 4 from J; bases not matched to a gene: 7. Germline lookup yields CDR1 LNHDA and CDR2 SQIVND (reference sequence). CDR3 length: 16 amino acids. The CDR3 DNA follows: TGTGCCAGTAGTATACGGCGGGGGGGCGAGGCAGATACGCAGTATTTT. Translated, it gives CASSIRRGGEADTQYF.

This rearrangement joins TRBV3-1 (or the pseudogene TRBV3-2) to TRBJ1-3; tentative D call: TRBD1 (5 bases). Germline V gene lookup returns CDR1 LGHDT and CDR2 YNNKEL (reference sequence). The V and J ends lost 4 bases and 4 bases respectively, with 8 bases between them. The CDR3 extends over 13 amino acids. For the CDR3, the DNA is TGTGCCAGCAGCCTGAGGACAGGAAACACCATATATTTT. Protein sequence: CASSLRTGNTIYF.